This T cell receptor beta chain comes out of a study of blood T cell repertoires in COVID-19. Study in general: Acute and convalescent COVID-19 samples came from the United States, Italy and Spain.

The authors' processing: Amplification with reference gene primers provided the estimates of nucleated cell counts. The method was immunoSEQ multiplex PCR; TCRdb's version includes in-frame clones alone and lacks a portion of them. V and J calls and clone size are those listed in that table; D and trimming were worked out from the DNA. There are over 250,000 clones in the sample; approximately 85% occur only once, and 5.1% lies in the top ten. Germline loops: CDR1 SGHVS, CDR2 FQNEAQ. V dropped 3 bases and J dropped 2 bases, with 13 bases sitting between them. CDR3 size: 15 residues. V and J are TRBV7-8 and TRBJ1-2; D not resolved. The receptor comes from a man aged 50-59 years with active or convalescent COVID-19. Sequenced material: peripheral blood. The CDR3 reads CASSFGRSSNYGYTF. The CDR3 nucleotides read TGTGCCAGCAGCTTCGGCCGGAGCTCGAACTATGGCTACACCTTC.